This T cell receptor beta chain was sequenced for a study of OX40 agonist ivuxolimab in advanced cancers. Study observations and caveats: At 0.1-3.0 mg/kg, partial responders had clonal expansion among the lowest observed.

This clone was observed once. Antigen specificity is unknown. Clones were read by immunoSEQ multiplex PCR, and TCRdb kept only the in-frame ones, dropping some. The sample holds about 19,000 clones; roughly 78% are singletons and the top ten take less than 30%. This CDR3 is built from 17 residues. The V and J ends lost 4 bases and 0 bases respectively, with 18 bases between them. Germline V gives CDR1 SGHNT, CDR2 YYREEE (reference sequence). The chain uses TRBV5-4 and TRBJ2-3; D is perhaps TRBD2 (5 bases). The receptor was derived from an adult with an advanced solid tumor such as melanoma, head and neck, liver or kidney cancer. The sequencing here drew on CD4+ or CD8+ T cells sorted from blood, taken in a trial of the OX40 agonist ivuxolimab. The CDR3 reads CASSVKGGPASTDTQYF. Written as DNA, the CDR3 is TGTGCCAGCAGCGTTAAGGGCGGGCCTGCTAGCACAGATACGCAGTATTTT.